The following is a T cell receptor beta chain sequence with its context. No cognate antigen has been identified for it. Base qualities are not recorded, but no much larger clone differs from it by a single base. After more than 9 days of culture, CD4+ T cells were isolated with the EasySep CD4+ T cell isolation kit. Convalescent patients had PCR-confirmed SARS-CoV-2 infection between March and December 2020, before Alpha, Beta and Delta variants emerged in the United States. Each participant got two doses of an mRNA SARS-CoV-2 vaccine, either BNT162b2 or mRNA-1273. Half of the culture medium was replaced with fresh IL-2-containing medium on days 3 and 7. Unless noted otherwise, every peptide stimulation condition was grown in triplicate wells. PBMC were separated from whole blood using Ficoll-Paque Plus gradient centrifugation and were then either cryopreserved at -140C or used fresh. The QIAamp micro DNA kit was used to extract genomic DNA from the cultured CD4+ T cells.

This specimen comes from a study of vaccination effects on CD4 cells after COVID-19 (dated by TCRdb to the early 2020s). Broadly, across the study: To identify antigen-specific CD4+ T cell clonotypes by their expansion, the ViraFEST assay first stimulated PBMC with viral peptide pools and then applied TCR sequencing. Across the study, the median time from the second dose to post-vaccine sampling was 72 days (range 14 to 241). The Oncomine TCR Beta short-read assay on an Illumina iSeq 100 was used to sequence cultures from other donors in the study. Altogether, around 11 COVID-19 convalescent patients and 4 SARS-CoV-2-naive healthy vaccine recipients made up the full study. Each well held 1.5 million to 2.5 million PBMC cultured in IMDM containing approximately 5% human AB serum, about 10 IU/ml IL-2 and gentamicin, along with around 9.4 ug/ml peptides. Samples were taken from three convalescent patients early (day +14) and late (day +241, +227, +161 respectively) after vaccination. In both COVID-19 convalescent patients and infection-naive vaccine recipients, the study compared SARS-CoV-2 spike-specific CD4+ TCR repertoires from before mRNA vaccination with those from after it.

The library was generated by the immunoSEQ multiplex PCR assay. DNA from the cultured, isolated CD4+ T cells was subjected to TCR beta CDR3 sequencing. Per the source publication's procedure: The analysis removed non-productive TCR sequences, trimmed reads to the CDR3 region, and retained only CDR3s that were 7 or more amino acids long. Antigen-specific clonotypes were identified using the MANAFEST web app by comparison of expansion in peptide wells against reference cultures. To be called positive, a clone needed expansion at FDR<0.05 compared with the reference and with all other wells, an odds ratio greater than 5, and a frequency greater than 0.1% in two replicate wells. Clonotypes significantly expanded in SARS-CoV-2 spike wells and in at least one common cold coronavirus spike condition were defined as cross-reactive. Using the stringdist R package, CDR3 similarity was measured by Levenshtein distance, and unrooted trees were constructed with ape in R 3.6.1. Sourced from immuneACCESS, this table was stored by TCRdb with only in-frame sequences that have V and J called. A share of the clones is absent; for the studies checked, an unresolved V gene accounts for under half, and the remainder has no known explanation. V, J and clone size were drawn from that table, and D and trimming were deduced from the DNA. The sample has tens of thousands of clones on record, approximately 81% of them singletons. 6.6% of the sample is taken by the ten largest.

What the study reported, not specific to this receptor: In convalescent patients, the post-vaccine spike-reactive repertoire consisted mainly of new vaccine-induced clones, largely distinct from infection-induced clones. Limitations of the study were the small number of convalescent patients and the absence of early post-infection timepoints. Both infection-induced and vaccine-induced clones contracted markedly at late post-vaccination timepoints, which is consistent with waning T cell responses.

Per the germline V gene, LGHNA is the CDR1 and YSLEER is the CDR2. From its cysteine to its phenylalanine, the CDR3 spans 15 amino acids. Only the CDR3 region is kept as DNA, spanning 45 bases read in frame from base 1. V is clipped by 3 bases and J by 1 base, and the sequence between their germline boundaries is 12 bases long. The source is a human donor who had a prior SARS-CoV-2 infection. Sequencing used CD4+ T cells from PBMCs cultured without peptide, obtained after COVID-19 vaccination. The chain uses TRBV4-3 and TRBJ1-1, with the D gene uncertain. Here is the DNA: TGCGCCAGCAGCCAGAACCGGGCACCGAACACTGAAGCTTTCTTT. Its amino acids are CASSQNRAPNTEAFF.